The source of this TCR beta chain is a study of blood T cell repertoires in COVID-19. Profiling relied on immunoSEQ multiplex PCR, and the TCRdb table lists in-frame clones only, not all of them. Among 190,000 or so clones listed, just under 85% were seen once. Trimming took 1 base from V and 9 from J, leaving 8 bases between them. CDR3 length: 12 residues. The germline gives CDR1 SGHTA, CDR2 FQGTGA. Sequencing input: peripheral blood. The source is a human donor with acute or convalescent COVID-19. The donor label of this sample is uncertain. This chain connects TRBV7-3 to TRBJ2-3; D is ambiguous. The CDR3 loop is CASSLNPATQYF. In DNA form, the CDR3 reads TGTGCCAGCAGCTTAAACCCTGCGACGCAGTATTTT.